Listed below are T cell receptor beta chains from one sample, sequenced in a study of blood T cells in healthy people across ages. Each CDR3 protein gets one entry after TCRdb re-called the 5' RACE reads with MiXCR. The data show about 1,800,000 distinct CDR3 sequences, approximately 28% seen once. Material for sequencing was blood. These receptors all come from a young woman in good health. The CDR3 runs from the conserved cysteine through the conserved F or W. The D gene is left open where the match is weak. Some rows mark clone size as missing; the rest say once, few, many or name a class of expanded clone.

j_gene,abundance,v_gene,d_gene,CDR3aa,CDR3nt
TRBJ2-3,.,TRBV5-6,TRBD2,CASNKFTGLAGSTDTQYF,TGTGCCAGCAACAAATTTACGGGACTAGCGGGAAGCACAGATACGCAGTATTTT
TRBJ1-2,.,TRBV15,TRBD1,CATSRAGQGKGYTF,TGTGCCACCAGCAGAGCGGGACAGGGGAAAGGCTACACCTTC
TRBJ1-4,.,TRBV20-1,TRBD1,CSDRAQDRGIKKLFF,TGCAGTGATAGAGCCCAAGACAGGGGGATTAAAAAACTGTTTTTT
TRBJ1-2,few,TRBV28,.,CAGRPFEGGYGYTF,TGTGCCGGCAGGCCCTTTGAGGGGGGCTATGGCTACACCTTC
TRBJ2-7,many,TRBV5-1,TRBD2,CASSLVAGNEQYF,TGCGCCAGCAGCTTGGTAGCGGGAAACGAGCAGTACTTC
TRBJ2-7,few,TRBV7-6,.,CASSLGTEAYEQYF,TGTGCCAGCAGCTTGGGGACGGAAGCCTACGAGCAGTACTTC
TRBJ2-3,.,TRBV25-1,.,CASSAGGRHTQYF,TGTGCCAGCAGTGCAGGAGGACGTCATACGCAGTATTTT
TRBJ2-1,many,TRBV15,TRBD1,CATSRATGQYNEQFF,TGTGCCACCAGCAGAGCGACGGGACAGTATAATGAGCAGTTCTTC
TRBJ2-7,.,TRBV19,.,CASSIEFGFSYEQYF,TGTGCCAGTAGTATAGAGTTCGGTTTCTCCTACGAGCAGTACTTC
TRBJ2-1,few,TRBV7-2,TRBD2,CASSLRSGRASNEQFF,TGTGCCAGCAGCTTAAGGAGCGGGAGGGCCAGTAATGAGCAGTTCTTC
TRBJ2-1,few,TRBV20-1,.,CSALGASVYNEQFF,TGCAGTGCGCTGGGGGCTTCCGTCTACAATGAGCAGTTCTTC
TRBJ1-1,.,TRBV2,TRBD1,CASSVGTGEAFF,TGTGCCAGCAGTGTTGGGACAGGGGAAGCTTTCTTT
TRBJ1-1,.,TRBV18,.,CASSPIRGDKTEAFF,TGTGCCAGCTCACCAATTAGGGGAGATAAGACTGAAGCTTTCTTT
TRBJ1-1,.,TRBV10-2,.,CASSKAERNTEAFF,TGCGCCAGCAGTAAAGCAGAAAGGAACACTGAAGCTTTCTTT
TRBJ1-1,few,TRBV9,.,CASSVVAGRGTEAFF,TGTGCCAGCAGCGTAGTTGCAGGCCGAGGAACTGAAGCTTTCTTT
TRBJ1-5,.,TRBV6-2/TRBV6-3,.,CASSHGRTTNQPQHF,TGTGCCAGCAGTCATGGACGGACGACCAATCAGCCCCAGCATTTT
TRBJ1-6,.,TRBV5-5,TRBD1,CASSLRGPAYNSPLHF,TGTGCCAGCAGCTTAAGGGGGCCAGCTTATAATTCACCCCTCCACTTT
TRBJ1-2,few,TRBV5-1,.,CASREERSNYGYTF,TGCGCCAGCAGGGAAGAGAGGTCCAACTATGGCTACACCTTC
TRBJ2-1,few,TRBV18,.,CASSPMTNNEQFF,TGTGCCAGCTCACCAATGACTAACAATGAGCAGTTCTTC
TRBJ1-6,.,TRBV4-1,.,CASSQEAGSYNSPLHF,TGCGCCAGCAGCCAAGAAGCGGGTTCCTATAATTCACCCCTCCACTTT
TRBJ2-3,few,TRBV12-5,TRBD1,CASGLVNRGRDTQYF,TGTGCTAGTGGTTTGGTAAACAGGGGGCGGGATACGCAGTATTTT
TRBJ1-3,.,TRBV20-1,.,CSANPVGSGGNTIYF,TGCAGTGCTAACCCCGTGGGGTCGGGGGGAAACACCATATATTTT
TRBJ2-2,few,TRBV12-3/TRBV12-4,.,CASSLGALGNTGELFF,TGTGCCAGCAGCCTCGGGGCTCTCGGAAACACCGGGGAGCTGTTTTTT
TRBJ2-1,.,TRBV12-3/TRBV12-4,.,CASSLARAAGPFLTGQFF,TGTGCCAGCAGTTTAGCGAGGGCGGCGGGACCTTTCCTGACGGGGCAGTTCTTC
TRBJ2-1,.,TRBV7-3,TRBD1,CASSWDRGGYNEQFF,TGTGCCAGCAGCTGGGACAGGGGGGGGTACAATGAGCAGTTCTTC
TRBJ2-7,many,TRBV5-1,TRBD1,CASSLSPDRGTEQYF,TGCGCCAGCAGCTTGTCACCTGACAGGGGGACCGAGCAGTACTTC
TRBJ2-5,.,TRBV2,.,CASSGGRESGVETQYF,TGTGCCAGCAGTGGTGGCAGGGAAAGTGGTGTGGAGACCCAGTACTTC
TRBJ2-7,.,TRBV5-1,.,CAISDGSVGDEQYF,TGCGCCATCAGCGACGGGAGTGTCGGGGACGAGCAGTACTTC
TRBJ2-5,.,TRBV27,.,CASCSRRGQKETQYF,TGTGCCAGCTGTTCCCGGCGGGGACAGAAAGAGACCCAGTACTTC
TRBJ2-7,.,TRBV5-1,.,CASGLSPQRSYEQYF,TGCGCCAGCGGCCTTTCCCCCCAGCGCTCCTACGAGCAGTACTTC
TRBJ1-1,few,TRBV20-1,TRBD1,CSAPTDRATTEAFF,TGCAGTGCTCCGACTGACAGGGCGACCACTGAAGCTTTCTTT
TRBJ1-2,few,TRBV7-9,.,CASSSKLTPPYGYTF,TGTGCCAGCAGCTCAAAGCTCACTCCTCCGTATGGCTACACCTTC